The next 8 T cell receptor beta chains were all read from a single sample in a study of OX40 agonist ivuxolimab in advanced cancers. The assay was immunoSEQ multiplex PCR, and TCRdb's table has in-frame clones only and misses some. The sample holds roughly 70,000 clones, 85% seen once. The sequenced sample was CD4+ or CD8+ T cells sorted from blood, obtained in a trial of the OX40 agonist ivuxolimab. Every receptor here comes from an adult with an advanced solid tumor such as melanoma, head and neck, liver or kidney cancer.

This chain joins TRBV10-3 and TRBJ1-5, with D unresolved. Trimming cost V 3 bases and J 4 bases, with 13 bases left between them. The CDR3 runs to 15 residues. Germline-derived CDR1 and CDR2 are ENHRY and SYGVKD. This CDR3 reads CAISDSGSFNQPQHF. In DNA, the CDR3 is TGTGCCATCAGTGATTCGGGGTCCTTTAATCAGCCCCAGCATTTT.

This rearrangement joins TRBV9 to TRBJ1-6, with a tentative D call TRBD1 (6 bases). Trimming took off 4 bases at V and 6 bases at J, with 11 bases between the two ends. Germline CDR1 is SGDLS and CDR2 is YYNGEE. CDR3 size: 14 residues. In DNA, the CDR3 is TGTGCCAGCAGCCTGGGGGCAGTTAATTCACCCCTCCACTTT. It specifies CASSLGAVNSPLHF.

DNA for the CDR3: TGTGCCAGCACCCTACTGGCAGGGTTTTCCAATGAGCAGTTCTTC. Its translation: CASTLLAGFSNEQFF. The chain links TRBV5-8 to TRBJ2-1; the D gene is possibly TRBD1 (5 bases). Trimming took off 6 bases at V and 6 bases at J, with 19 bases between the two ends. Germline assignment: CDR1 SGHTS and CDR2 YDEGEE. The CDR3 consists of 15 residues.

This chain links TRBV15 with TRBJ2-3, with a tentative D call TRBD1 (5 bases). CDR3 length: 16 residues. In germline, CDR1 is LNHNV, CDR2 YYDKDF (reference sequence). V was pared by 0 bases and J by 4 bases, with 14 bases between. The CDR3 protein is CATSRDPWQGSDTQYF. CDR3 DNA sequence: TGTGCCACCAGCAGAGACCCTTGGCAGGGATCAGATACGCAGTATTTT.

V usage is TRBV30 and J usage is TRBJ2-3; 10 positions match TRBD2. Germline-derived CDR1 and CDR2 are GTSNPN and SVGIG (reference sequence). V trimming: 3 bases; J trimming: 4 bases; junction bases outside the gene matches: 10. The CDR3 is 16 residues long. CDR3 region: CAWSGAGAGGADTQYF. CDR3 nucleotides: TGTGCCTGGAGCGGGGCCGGAGCGGGAGGGGCAGATACGCAGTATTTT.

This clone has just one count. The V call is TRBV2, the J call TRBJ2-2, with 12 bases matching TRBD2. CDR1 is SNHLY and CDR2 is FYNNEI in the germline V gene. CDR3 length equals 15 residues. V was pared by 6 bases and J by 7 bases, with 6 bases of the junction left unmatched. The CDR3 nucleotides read TGTGCCAGCAGGACCGGGACTAGCGGGTTCGGGGAGCTGTTTTTT. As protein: CASRTGTSGFGELFF.

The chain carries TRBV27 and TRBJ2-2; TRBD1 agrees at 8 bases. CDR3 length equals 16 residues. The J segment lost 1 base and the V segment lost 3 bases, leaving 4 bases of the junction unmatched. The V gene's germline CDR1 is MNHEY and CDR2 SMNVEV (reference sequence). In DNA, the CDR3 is TGTGCCAGCAGTTTTTCGACAGGGGAGAACACCGGGGAGCTGTTTTTT. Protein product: CASSFSTGENTGELFF.

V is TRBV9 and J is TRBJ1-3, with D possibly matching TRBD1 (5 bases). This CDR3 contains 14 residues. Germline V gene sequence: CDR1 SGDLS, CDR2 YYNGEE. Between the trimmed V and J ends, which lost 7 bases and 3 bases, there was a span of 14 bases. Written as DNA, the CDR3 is TGTGCCAGCGGCGAGACAGCTTTTGGAAACACCATATATTTT. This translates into CASGETAFGNTIYF.